The rows below give T cell receptor beta chains drawn from one sample of a study of T cells in Graves' hyperthyroidism and ophthalmopathy. TCRdb analysed the multiplex PCR reads with MiXCR anew, one entry per CDR3 protein. Among hundreds of thousands of distinct CDR3 sequences listed, less than 20% were seen once. The sequenced sample was blood. The origin of the receptors is a woman between 18 and 30 years old with Graves' hyperthyroidism. Both conserved end residues are part of each CDR3. The D gene is left open where the match is weak. Expanded clones get a size class; other rows say once, few or many, or leave the size out.

J gene	clone size	V gene	D gene	CDR3 DNA	CDR3 protein
TRBJ2-2	many	TRBV5-1	-	TGCGCCAGCAGCTTGGGAGCGTCCAGAACGAACACCGGGGAGCTGTTTTTT	CASSLGASRTNTGELFF
TRBJ2-7	few	TRBV6-2/TRBV6-3	TRBD1	TGTGCCAGCAGTGCCTCTGGGACAGCCAGATCCTACGAGCAGTACTTC	CASSASGTARSYEQYF
TRBJ1-4	-	TRBV28	-	TGTGCCAGCAGACCTCTGGGGGCGCTCGTAGGACTGTTTTTT	CASRPLGALVGLFF
TRBJ1-5	many	TRBV5-6	-	TGTGCCAGCAGCTCCCGGAAAGACCGGTATAGCAATCAGCCCCAGCATTTT	CASSSRKDRYSNQPQHF
TRBJ2-7	-	TRBV9	TRBD2	TGTGCCAGCAGCCCCTCAGGACTAGTCTCGGACGAGCAGTACTTC	CASSPSGLVSDEQYF
TRBJ2-1	many	TRBV11-2	-	TGTGCCAGCACCCCCCTGGGCGCGGGTGAGCAGTTCTTC	CASTPLGAGEQFF
TRBJ2-1	many	TRBV2	TRBD2	TGTGCCAGCAGTGAAGAGACACTAGCGGGAGGGACTAAAGAGCAGTTCTTC	CASSEETLAGGTKEQFF
TRBJ2-7	many	TRBV20-1	TRBD1	TGCAGTGCTATAAACCGGGACAGGGCTAACGAGCAGTACTTC	CSAINRDRANEQYF
TRBJ2-7	many	TRBV6-6	-	TGTGCCAGCAGTTACAGCCCGGACATCTCCTACGAGCAGTACTTC	CASSYSPDISYEQYF
TRBJ1-1	few	TRBV10-2	-	TGCGCCAGCAGTTGGAAGCTGAACACTGAAGCTTTCTTT	CASSWKLNTEAFF
TRBJ2-7	many	TRBV6-2/TRBV6-3	-	TGTGCCAGCAGTTACAGCAGGGTTTTAGGCTACGAGCAGTACTTC	CASSYSRVLGYEQYF
TRBJ1-2	-	TRBV9	-	TGTGCCAGCAGCGTAGGTCCAGGGGTCGACTATGGCTACACCTTC	CASSVGPGVDYGYTF
TRBJ1-2	-	TRBV6-2/TRBV6-3	TRBD1	TGTGCCGGCAGTACTGGGACAGGGGGCAAAGGGGGCTACACCTTC	CAGSTGTGGKGGYTF
TRBJ2-3	many	TRBV28	TRBD2	TGTGCCAGCAGTTTGGGGAGGGCGACAGATACGCAGTATTTT	CASSLGRATDTQYF
TRBJ2-5	few	TRBV7-2	-	TGTGCCAGCAGCTTAGGGGTGGCGGTATACCAAGAGACCCAGTACTTC	CASSLGVAVYQETQYF
TRBJ2-7	few	TRBV5-8	-	TGTGCCAGCAGCTTACCCGGCCTCGCCTCCTACGAGCAGTACTTC	CASSLPGLASYEQYF
TRBJ1-1	many	TRBV20-1	-	TGCAGTGCTAGAGAAGTTATGCTGTCTGAAGCTTTCTTT	CSAREVMLSEAFF
TRBJ2-2	few	TRBV4-1	-	TGCGCCAGCAGCTCACCCACCGGGGAGCTGTTTTTT	CASSSPTGELFF
TRBJ2-7	few	TRBV9	TRBD1	TGTGCCAGCAGCGTAGATGACAGGGGCCACGAGCAGTACTTC	CASSVDDRGHEQYF
TRBJ1-2	-	TRBV27	-	TGTGCCAGCAGAGAAGCAGGGAATGGGGGTGGCTACACCTTC	CASREAGNGGGYTF
TRBJ1-2	many	TRBV7-2	-	TGTGCCAGCAGCATGGACAGCTATGGCTACACCTTC	CASSMDSYGYTF
TRBJ1-2	-	TRBV12-3/TRBV12-4	-	TGTGTCAGCAGTCCGCGAGGGGGGGACTATGGCTACACCTTC	CVSSPRGGDYGYTF
TRBJ2-1	many	TRBV18	-	TGTGCCAGCTCACCGGATCGGAGCCGCAATGAGCAGTTCTTC	CASSPDRSRNEQFF
TRBJ2-1	many	TRBV3-1	TRBD2	TGTGCCAGCAGCCAGGTTAGCGGGAGTACCTACAATGAGCAGTTCTTC	CASSQVSGSTYNEQFF
TRBJ1-4	few	TRBV12-3/TRBV12-4	-	TGTGCCAGCAGCCCCGGTAGGGGCAGTAATGAAAAACTGTTTTTT	CASSPGRGSNEKLFF
TRBJ1-4	many	TRBV7-2	-	TGTGCCAGCAGCTTAGGTGGCGCGGCGGGTGAAAAACTGTTTTTT	CASSLGGAAGEKLFF
TRBJ1-6	few	TRBV20-1	TRBD1	TGCAGTGCTAGGGTCGACAGGGGATCACCCCTCCACTTT	CSARVDRGSPLHF
TRBJ2-1	many	TRBV5-1	-	TGCGCCAGCAGCTTTCCCCAAGAGGCAAATGAGCAGTTCTTC	CASSFPQEANEQFF
TRBJ1-2	many	TRBV6-1	-	TGTGCCAGCGGGGGCCGACTGTATGGCTACACCTTC	CASGGRLYGYTF
TRBJ1-2	many	TRBV11-2	TRBD1	TGTGCCAGCAGCGCACCTAGGGGACAGGGGGCGGATGGCTACACCTTC	CASSAPRGQGADGYTF
TRBJ2-5	many	TRBV6-1	TRBD1	TGTGCCAGCAACCGGGACAGGGGTTCCCCAGAGACCCAGTACTTC	CASNRDRGSPETQYF
TRBJ2-2	many	TRBV28	TRBD2	TGTGCCAGCAAGGGATCCCTAGCGGGTGAAAACACCGGGGAGCTGTTTTTT	CASKGSLAGENTGELFF
TRBJ1-1	many	TRBV5-1	-	TGCGCCAGCAGCTTAATTTTCGGTTACCGCACAGAAGCTTTCTTT	CASSLIFGYRTEAFF
TRBJ2-5	-	TRBV20-1	TRBD2	TGCAGTGCTAGAGATCTCCAGCGGGGGTTGGGAGAGACCCAGTACTTC	CSARDLQRGLGETQYF
TRBJ2-5	many	TRBV7-2	TRBD2	TGTGCCAGCAGCTTTAGCGGGGGCCTGGTAGAGACCCAGTACTTC	CASSFSGGLVETQYF
TRBJ2-7	-	TRBV15	TRBD1	TGTGCCACCAGCAGAGAGGGACAGGGAGGCTACGAGCAGTACTTC	CATSREGQGGYEQYF
TRBJ1-4	many	TRBV3-1	-	TGTGCCAGCAGCGAAGACACAGGGCGAGAAAAACTGTTTTTT	CASSEDTGREKLFF
TRBJ1-2	-	TRBV16	-	TGTGCCAGCAGCCGTGACAAGTACTACACCTTC	CASSRDKYYTF